Each of the 29 T cell receptor beta chains below was sequenced from the same sample in a study of STAT5B mutations in CD4+ large granular lymphocyte leukemia. Here immunoSEQ multiplex PCR was the method, and the copy in TCRdb shows in-frame clones only, minus some. The profile covers about 20,000 clones, with 78% appearing a single time and approximately 0.4% taken by the ten largest. The sequencing sample was made of CD4+ T cells from blood buffy coats. The source of these receptors is a human donor in good health.

The table lists this clone with a few counts. This chain uses TRBV28 with TRBJ1-5; D is possibly TRBD1 (5 bases). The V gene lost 5 bases and the J gene lost 5 bases, with 13 bases spanning the gap. There are 14 residues in the CDR3. Germline CDR1 and CDR2: MDHEN and SYDVKM. The CDR3 here is CASSSREWDQPQHF. The CDR3 DNA reads as TGTGCCAGCAGTAGCAGGGAATGGGATCAGCCCCAGCATTTT. Variable domain in full (rest from reference TRBV28 and TRBJ1-5): DVKVTQSSRYLVKRTGEKVFLECVQDMDHENMFWYRQDPGLGLRLIYFSYDVKMKEKGDIPEGYSVSREKKERFSLILESASTNQTSMYLCASSSREWDQPQHFGDGTRLSIL.

The chain is built from TRBV4-2 and TRBJ2-1; tentatively, D is TRBD1 (5 bases). The V end lost 0 bases, the J end lost 6 bases, and 12 bases lay between the germline ends. The germline CDR1 and CDR2 sequences are LGHNA and YNFKEQ. There are 15 residues in the CDR3. Written as DNA, the CDR3 is TGTGCCAGCAGCCAAGAGGCAGGGCAAGTCAATGAGCAGTTCTTC. It encodes CASSQEAGQVNEQFF.

The rearrangement links TRBV6-1 to TRBJ1-5, with 11 bases matching TRBD1. This CDR3 is built from 15 residues. Germline V gene sequence: CDR1 MNHNS, CDR2 SASEGT. After removal of 6 bases from V and 6 bases from J, the junction contained 7 bases not matched to a gene. The CDR3 nucleotides read TGTGCCAGCAGCCACGGACAGGGGGCCACTCAGCCCCAGCATTTT. This gives the protein CASSHGQGATQPQHF.

This clone has a handful of counts. The V call is TRBV11-2, the J call TRBJ2-7, with TRBD2 matching over 8 bases. J gave up 2 bases and V 5 bases, and 14 bases lay outside the gene matches. The CDR3 is 17 residues long. Germline values: CDR1 SGHAT, CDR2 FQNNGV. The CDR3 nucleotides read TGTGCCAGCAGCCGTCAACCGAGCGGGAGAGGAACCTACGAGCAGTACTTC. This codes for CASSRQPSGRGTYEQYF.

The chain recombines TRBV10-1 with TRBJ2-2; D might be TRBD1 (6 bases). Per germline, CDR1 WNHNN and CDR2 SYGVQD (reference sequence). The CDR3 consists of 12 residues. Trimming left V 9 bases short and J 1 base short, with 6 bases between. CDR3 DNA sequence: TGCGCCAGACAGGGGAACACCGGGGAGCTGTTTTTT. Translation gives CARQGNTGELFF.

This rearrangement joins TRBV29-1 to TRBJ2-5; maybe TRBD2 (5 bases). The germline V gene has CDR1 SQVTM and CDR2 ANQGSEA. Trimming took 4 bases from V and 5 from J, leaving 14 bases between them. The CDR3 spans 13 residues. CDR3 sequence reads: CSVGESSWETQYF. The DNA of the CDR3 is TGCAGCGTTGGGGAGTCTAGCTGGGAGACCCAGTACTTC.

This chain connects TRBV11-3 to TRBJ2-5; D remains unclear. The J call may be in error: the DNA end matches TRBJ2-7 better. There are 12 residues in the CDR3. Germline loops: CDR1 SGHNT, CDR2 YENEEA. Written as DNA, the CDR3 is TGTGCCAGCAGCTTAGGTTCCTACGAGCAGTACTTC. Encoded protein: CASSLGSYEQYF.

The chain carries TRBV4-2 and TRBJ1-4, with D tentatively TRBD1 (6 bases). The CDR3 extends over 15 amino acids. V was clipped by 2 bases and J by 5 bases, with 12 bases between them. Germline CDR1 and CDR2: LGHNA and YNFKEQ. In DNA, the CDR3 is TGTGCCAGCAGCCAACCTTCGGGGACAAATGAAAAACTGTTTTTT. Residues: CASSQPSGTNEKLFF.

The CDR3 region is CASSDGHTEGNQPQHF. DNA for the CDR3: TGTGCCAGCAGTGACGGGCACACCGAGGGCAATCAGCCCCAGCATTTT. V and J are TRBV25-1 and TRBJ1-5; D uncertain. Germline-derived CDR1 and CDR2 are MGHDK and SYGVNS. The ends were cut back, 3 bases at V and 2 bases at J, with 14 bases in the middle. This CDR3 is 16 amino acids long.

V is TRBV25-1 and J is TRBJ1-3; no clear D. The CDR3 is 16 amino acids. CDR1 is MGHDK, CDR2 SYGVNS, per germline. V was clipped by 1 base and J by 0 bases, with 10 bases between them. The CDR3 sequence: CASSEFVGISGNTIYF. In DNA, the CDR3 is TGTGCCAGCAGTGAATTCGTGGGAATCTCTGGAAACACCATATATTTT.

The chain links TRBV5-1 to TRBJ1-6, with TRBD1 matching over 7 bases. Per the germline V gene, CDR1 is SGHRS and CDR2 is YFSETQ. V shed 5 bases, J shed 14 bases, and the junction held 10 bases outside the gene matches. The CDR3 is made up of 13 amino acids. CDR3 protein: CASRGTVQGALHF. For the CDR3, the DNA is TGCGCCAGCAGGGGGACAGTTCAAGGGGCCCTCCACTTT. Full variable domain (remainder filled in from reference TRBV5-1 and TRBJ1-6): KAGVTQTPRYLIKTRGQQVTLSCSPISGHRSVSWYQQTPGQGLQFLFEYFSETQRNKGNFPGRFSGRQFSNSRSEMNVSTLELGDSALYLCASRGTVQGALHFGNGTRLTVT.

J is TRBJ2-3 and V is TRBV18; D is undetermined. The germline V and J ends were trimmed by 5 bases and 3 bases, with 9 bases remaining between them. This CDR3 region has 13 residues. Germline V gene data show CDR1 as KGHSH and CDR2 as LQKENI. CDR3 nucleotide sequence: TGTGCCAGCTCAGGAGTTGGGACAGATACGCAGTATTTT. Residues: CASSGVGTDTQYF.

The gene calls are TRBV7-3 and TRBJ2-1; D might be TRBD2 (5 bases). The CDR3 covers 15 residues. The V and J ends lost 1 base and 0 bases respectively, with 7 bases between them. From germline, CDR1 is SGHTA and CDR2 FQGTGA. The CDR3 sequence: CASSLKEGSYNEQFF. CDR3 DNA: TGTGCCAGCAGCTTAAAAGAGGGCTCCTACAATGAGCAGTTCTTC.

The rearrangement uses TRBV11-2 and TRBJ2-7; 7 bases match TRBD1. V gave up 6 bases and J gave up 4 bases; unmatched junction bases: 15. Germline V gene lookup returns CDR1 SGHAT and CDR2 FQNNGV. The CDR3 covers 16 residues. For the CDR3, the DNA is TGTGCCAGCAGTTCCCTTACAGGGAAGGGGGCTTACGAGCAGTACTTC. This gives the protein CASSSLTGKGAYEQYF.

This sequence joins TRBV4-2 and TRBJ2-3; 8 bases line up with TRBD2. The CDR3 has 15 amino acids. The V gene end was trimmed by 5 bases and the J gene end by 1 base; junction bases not matched to a gene: 5. The germline gives CDR1 LGHNA, CDR2 YNFKEQ. The CDR3 nucleotides read TGTGCCAGCAGCTATAATAGCGGGGGCACAGATACGCAGTATTTT. Translated, it gives CASSYNSGGTDTQYF.

This chain uses TRBV6-5 with TRBJ1-4; no reliable D call. The CDR3 totals 11 residues. V was shortened by 7 bases and J by 7 bases, with 7 bases between the two germline ends. Germline CDR1 is MNHEY and CDR2 is SVGAGI. The CDR3 DNA reads as TGTGCCAGCAAAACCGCTGAAAAACTGTTTTTT. Encoded protein: CASKTAEKLFF.

This sequence joins TRBV20-1 and TRBJ2-3; D remains ambiguous. Germline V lookup: CDR1 DFQATT, CDR2 SNEGSKA (reference sequence). This CDR3 has 11 residues. V shed 6 bases and J shed 2 bases, with 6 bases lying between them. The DNA for the CDR3 is TGCAGTGCACGGATCACAGATACGCAGTATTTT. It is translated as CSARITDTQYF.

This sequence joins TRBV4-2 and TRBJ2-1, with D tentatively TRBD1 (5 bases). The CDR3 has 13 amino acids. V was trimmed by 0 bases and J by 9 bases, leaving 9 bases between them. From germline, CDR1 is LGHNA and CDR2 YNFKEQ. This CDR3 is CASSQDIRGEQFF. DNA of the CDR3: TGTGCCAGCAGCCAAGATATAAGGGGTGAGCAGTTCTTC.

The J gene is TRBJ1-1, the V gene TRBV5-1; D may be TRBD1 (5 bases). Looked up from germline, CDR1 is SGHRS and CDR2 is YFSETQ. Trimming shortened V by 1 base and J by 5 bases, and 12 bases separated the two germline ends. The CDR3 is 14 residues long. CDR3 nucleotide sequence: TGCGCCAGCAGCTTGCGGGGGACGGCGACTGAAGCTTTCTTT. Residues: CASSLRGTATEAFF.

This clone was observed once. The V call is TRBV5-4, the J call TRBJ1-6; possibly TRBD1 for D (6 bases). V lost 5 bases and J lost 7, with 16 bases in between. The germline CDR1 and CDR2 sequences are SGHNT and YYREEE (reference sequence). The CDR3 is 15 residues long. CDR3 residues: CASSFVGGPNSPLHF. In DNA, the CDR3 is TGTGCCAGCAGTTTCGTGGGGGGGCCGAATTCACCCCTCCACTTT.

The CDR3 DNA reads TGTGCCAGCAGCCCCGGGACCCGGGGGGACGAGACCCAGTACTTC. Its protein is CASSPGTRGDETQYF. The rearrangement links TRBV11-3 to TRBJ2-5; 7 positions match TRBD2. Germline values: CDR1 SGHNT, CDR2 YENEEA. Trimming cost V 5 bases and J 5 bases; bases outside gene matches: 11. There are 15 residues in the CDR3. Drawing the rest from reference TRBV11-3 and TRBJ2-5, the complete variable domain is EAGVVQSPRYKIIEKKQPVAFWCNPISGHNTLYWYLQNLGQGPELLIRYENEEAVDDSQLPKDRFSAERLKGVDSTLKIQPAELGDSAVYLCASSPGTRGDETQYFGPGTRLLVL.

The CDR3 coding sequence is TGTGCCAGTACCTCAGGGGAAAGCAATCAGCCCCAGCATTTT. Protein product: CASTSGESNQPQHF. The chain employs TRBV19 and TRBJ1-5; D possibly corresponds to TRBD1 (6 bases). Trimming shortened V by 7 bases and J by 1 base, and 11 bases separated the two germline ends. The CDR3 length is 14 residues. Germline CDR1 is LNHDA and CDR2 is SQIVND (reference sequence).

The chain employs TRBV7-2 and TRBJ2-7, with 9 bases lining up with TRBD1. Trimming took 1 base from V and 4 from J; bases not matched to a gene: 5. Germline CDR1 and CDR2: SGHTA and FQGNSA. The CDR3 spans 15 residues. The CDR3 coding sequence is TGTGCCAGCAGCTTAGGCCCACAGGGGGCATACGAGCAGTACTTC. Protein: CASSLGPQGAYEQYF.

The chain recombines TRBV5-1 with TRBJ2-5; 8 nucleotides match TRBD2. Germline CDR1 reads SGHRS; CDR2 reads YFSETQ. V gave up 4 bases and J gave up 4 bases; unmatched junction bases: 9. This CDR3 contains 15 residues. The CDR3 here is CASSRGAGGRETQYF. CDR3 DNA: TGCGCCAGCAGCCGAGGGGCGGGGGGTCGAGAGACCCAGTACTTC.

This clone was seen a single time. CDR3 loop: CASSQDRALFQGSEKLFF. The CDR3 nucleotides are TGTGCCAGCAGCCAAGATCGGGCATTATTCCAAGGTAGTGAAAAACTGTTTTTT. The V and J genes are TRBV4-2 and TRBJ1-4, with D hard to call. The germline V gene has CDR1 LGHNA and CDR2 YNFKEQ. The V end lost 0 bases, the J end lost 7 bases, and 21 bases lay between the germline ends. The length of the CDR3 is 18 residues.

The chain combines TRBV9 with TRBJ1-3, with 8 bases identical to TRBD1. The CDR3 spans 16 residues. With V trimmed by 0 bases and J by 4 bases, 6 bases remained unmatched. Germline-derived CDR1 and CDR2 are SGDLS and YYNGEE. The CDR3 loop reads CASSVGGRGPGNTIYF. CDR3 nucleotide sequence: TGTGCCAGCAGCGTAGGGGGCAGGGGGCCAGGAAACACCATATATTTT.

This chain uses TRBV18 with TRBJ1-4, with D perhaps TRBD1 (6 bases). Germline CDR1 KGHSH, CDR2 LQKENI. There are 16 residues in the CDR3. The V gene lost 5 bases and the J gene lost 0 bases, with 13 bases spanning the gap. CDR3 region: CASSEYTGSTNEKLFF. CDR3 nucleotide sequence: TGTGCCAGCTCAGAATATACAGGGTCAACTAATGAAAAACTGTTTTTT.

This clone came up a few times. J is TRBJ2-1 and V is TRBV4-1; TRBD2 matches 10 bases. V trimming: 4 bases; J trimming: 9 bases; junction bases outside the gene matches: 12. This CDR3 has 16 amino acids. The V gene's germline CDR1 is MGHRA and CDR2 YSYEKL. The CDR3 nucleotides read TGCGCCAGCAGCCCACTGGGGACTAGCGTCGTCGGTGAGCAGTTCTTC. It codes for CASSPLGTSVVGEQFF.

The V gene is TRBV28, the J gene TRBJ1-2; 10 bases fit TRBD1. The CDR3 runs to 14 residues. The germline CDR1 and CDR2 sequences are MDHEN and SYDVKM. With 8 bases clipped from V and 1 base from J, the junction kept 4 bases outside the gene matches. CDR3 loop: CASRGQGVNYGYTF. For the CDR3, the DNA is TGTGCCAGCCGAGGACAGGGGGTTAACTATGGCTACACCTTC.